This T cell receptor (beta chain) originates from a study of spatial heterogeneity in lung cancer. The CDR3 contains 13 residues. The V end was cut by 1 base, the J end by 3 bases, with 6 bases between. The V gene's germline CDR1 is SGHAT and CDR2 FQNNGV. This clonotype occurred a few times. TCRdb itself ran the 5' RACE reads through MiXCR, one entry per CDR3 protein. The profile shows about 85,000 distinct CDR3 sequences, approximately 21% of them singletons. Time point in this sample: sample taken at primary tumor resection. Tumor, nontumor lung or frozen PBMC supplied whole RNA, sequenced without sorting.

The genes are TRBV11-2 and TRBJ1-1; D call uncertain. This material consisted of PBMCs, taken at surgery. The source is a male donor with early-stage non-small cell lung cancer. CDR3 loop: CASSLVKDTEAFF. DNA of the CDR3: TGTGCCAGCAGCTTAGTTAAAGACACTGAAGCTTTCTTT.